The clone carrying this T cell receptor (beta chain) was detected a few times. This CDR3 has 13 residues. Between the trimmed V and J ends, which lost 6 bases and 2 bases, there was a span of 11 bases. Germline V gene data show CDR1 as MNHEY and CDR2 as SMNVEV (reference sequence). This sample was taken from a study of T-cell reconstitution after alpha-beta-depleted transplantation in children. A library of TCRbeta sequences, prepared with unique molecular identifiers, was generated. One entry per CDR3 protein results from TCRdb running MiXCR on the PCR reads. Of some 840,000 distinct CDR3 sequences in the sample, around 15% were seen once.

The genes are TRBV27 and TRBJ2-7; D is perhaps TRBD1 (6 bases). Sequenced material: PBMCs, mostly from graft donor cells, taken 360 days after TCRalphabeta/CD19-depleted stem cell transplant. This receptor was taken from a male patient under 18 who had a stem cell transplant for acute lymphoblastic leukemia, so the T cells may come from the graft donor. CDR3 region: CASSQNRAYEQYF. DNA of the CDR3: TGTGCCAGCAGCCAAAACAGGGCCTACGAGCAGTACTTC.